This TCR beta chain was recorded in a study of blood T cell repertoires in COVID-19. The germline V and J ends were trimmed by 8 bases and 1 base, with 13 bases remaining between them. The length of the CDR3 is 14 residues. CDR1 and CDR2 from the germline V gene are MDHEN and SYDVKM. Produced via immunoSEQ multiplex PCR; TCRdb's table is partial and in-frame only. Found here are approximately 35,000 clones, over 70% of them singletons; the top ten hold 13% to 15%. Sequencing was carried out using peripheral blood. The chain couples TRBV28 to TRBJ2-3, with D perhaps TRBD1 (6 bases). This TCR derives from a man aged 60 to 75 with active COVID-19. The CDR3 spells CASLMGAGTDTQYF. DNA of the CDR3: TGTGCCAGCCTTATGGGGGCGGGCACAGATACGCAGTATTTT.